These 10 T cell receptor beta chains were sequenced from one sample in a study of T-cell reconstitution after alpha-beta-depleted transplantation in children. Unique molecular identifiers were incorporated during preparation of the TCRbeta library. TCRdb re-analysed the PCR reads in MiXCR, keeping a single row per CDR3 protein. Of approximately 650,000 distinct CDR3 sequences in the sample, over 10% were seen once. Here the sequenced sample was PBMCs, taken before TCRalphabeta/CD19-depleted stem cell transplant. The receptors come from a girl aged 2-10 years with congenital amegakaryocytic thrombocytopenia, due to receive a stem cell transplant.

The J gene is TRBJ2-1, the V gene TRBV7-9; possibly TRBD2 for D (6 bases). The CDR3 covers 17 residues. Between the trimmed V and J ends, which lost 3 bases and 3 bases, there was a span of 18 bases. Germline loops: CDR1 SEHNR, CDR2 FQNEAQ (reference sequence). CDR3 residues: CASSLRGFPMGYNEQFF. In DNA, the CDR3 is TGTGCCAGCAGCTTGCGGGGATTCCCGATGGGCTACAATGAGCAGTTCTTC.

This clonotype was counted ten times or more. The gene calls are TRBV7-9 and TRBJ1-1; D is perhaps TRBD1 (6 bases). Germline V gives CDR1 SEHNR, CDR2 FQNEAQ (reference sequence). CDR3 length: 15 amino acids. V was clipped by 5 bases and J by 2 bases, with 15 bases between them. The CDR3 DNA follows: TGTGCCAGCAGCGCATCGACAGGAAGTAACACTGAAGCTTTCTTT. Residues: CASSASTGSNTEAFF.

This clonotype was seen repeatedly, ten times or more. The V call is TRBV12-3 or TRBV12-4, the J call TRBJ1-4; weak D call: TRBD1 (6 bases). V lost 6 bases to trimming and J lost 4 bases, with 12 bases between them. This CDR3 contains 14 residues. Written as DNA, the CDR3 is TGTGCCAGCAGCGGAGACAGGCGTAATGAAAAACTGTTTTTT. Protein: CASSGDRRNEKLFF.

This clonotype came up many times. The V call is TRBV3-1, the J call TRBJ2-1; no clear D gene. V lost 1 base and J 6 bases, leaving 13 bases between the germline ends. The CDR3 runs to 15 residues. Germline V gene sequence: CDR1 LGHDT, CDR2 YNNKEL (reference sequence). The CDR3 loop is CASSQVLGWGNEQFF. CDR3 coding DNA: TGTGCCAGCAGCCAAGTCCTTGGGTGGGGCAATGAGCAGTTCTTC.

The rearrangement links TRBV29-1 to TRBJ2-5, with 7 nucleotides matching TRBD2. The CDR3 runs 14 residues. In germline, CDR1 is SQVTM, CDR2 ANQGSEA. V dropped 4 bases and J dropped 5; count of bases not matched to a gene: 10. The CDR3 region is CSVVSRLAWETQYF. The CDR3 region has the DNA TGCAGCGTTGTATCGCGACTAGCTTGGGAGACCCAGTACTTC.

This clonotype was observed many times. This chain links TRBV15 with TRBJ2-2; D gene uncertain. Germline V gene lookup returns CDR1 LNHNV and CDR2 YYDKDF (reference sequence). The CDR3 is made up of 13 amino acids. V lost 1 base, J lost 4 bases, and 4 bases lay in between. The CDR3 DNA is TGTGCCACCAGCAGAGTACCCACCGGGGAGCTGTTTTTT. Its translation is CATSRVPTGELFF.

Ten or more counts support this clonotype. This chain joins TRBV27 and TRBJ1-5; the D is unclear. Germline lookup yields CDR1 MNHEY and CDR2 SMNVEV (reference sequence). This CDR3 contains 14 residues. Trimming cost V 4 bases and J 2 bases, with 9 bases left between them. The CDR3 DNA follows: TGTGCCAGCAGTTATGGGGATGGCAATCAGCCCCAGCATTTT. Translated: CASSYGDGNQPQHF.

This clonotype was counted between two and nine times. The genes are TRBV7-9 and TRBJ2-1; D perhaps matches TRBD1 (6 bases). Germline CDR1 is SEHNR and CDR2 is FQNEAQ (reference sequence). The CDR3 is 16 residues long. Trimming shortened V by 5 bases and J by 5 bases, and 19 bases separated the two germline ends. In nucleotides, the CDR3 is TGTGCCAGCAGCCTCCCCCTTGGCGAGGGGGACAATGAGCAGTTCTTC. Translating gives CASSLPLGEGDNEQFF.

The V call is TRBV6-5, the J call TRBJ2-7, with D possibly TRBD1 on 6 matching bases. Germline CDR1 reads MNHEY; CDR2 reads SVGAGI. The CDR3 covers 11 residues. Trimming shortened V by 6 bases and J by 5 bases, and 8 bases separated the two germline ends. Written as DNA, the CDR3 is TGTGCCAGCAGAGGGGGACACGAGCAGTACTTC. It specifies CASRGGHEQYF.

This clonotype showed up many times. The chain uses TRBV5-1 and TRBJ2-3; TRBD2 agrees at 8 bases. The CDR3 is made up of 15 amino acids. Germline V gives CDR1 SGHRS, CDR2 YFSETQ. J gave up 5 bases and V 0 bases, and 5 bases lay outside the gene matches. CDR3 loop: CASSLDAGRGDTQYF. DNA of the CDR3: TGCGCCAGCAGCTTGGACGCCGGGAGGGGAGATACGCAGTATTTT.